These T cell receptor beta chains were read from a single sample in a study of CD4 T cells in relation to SARS-CoV-2 and coronaviruses. What these receptors recognize is not known. Profiling relied on immunoSEQ multiplex PCR, and the TCRdb table lists in-frame clones only, not all of them. The sample holds 20,000 to 25,000 clones, over 75% seen once. Sequences were obtained from CD4+ T cells from PBMCs, cultured in vitro. The receptors stem from a human donor in good health. Each CDR3 is given with its conserved first and last residue. The D gene is left open where the match is weak. Clone size is not always given. Where it is, it says once, few, many or a class for expanded clones.

v_call	j_call	clone_size	d_call	cdr3_nt	cdr3_aa
TRBV5-1	TRBJ1-6	.	.	TGCGCCAGCAGCTTGGTGCCTGCGGGGGGACAAACTAATTCACCCCTCCACTTT	CASSLVPAGGQTNSPLHF
TRBV5-1	TRBJ2-2	.	.	TGCGCCAGCAGCTTGGGGGATCACTCCCGAGGCACCGGGGAGCTGTTTTTT	CASSLGDHSRGTGELFF
TRBV24-1	TRBJ2-7	.	.	TGTGCCACCAGTCCATCCGACCCGAAGGGGCCCTACGAGCAGTACTTC	CATSPSDPKGPYEQYF
TRBV13	TRBJ2-1	.	TRBD2	TGTGCCAGCAGCTACGTGGTAGCGGGAGGAAATGAGCAGTTCTTC	CASSYVVAGGNEQFF
TRBV10-1	TRBJ2-7	.	TRBD1	TGCGCCAGCAGTGAGTCCCCGGACAGGGGTTACGAGCAGTACTTC	CASSESPDRGYEQYF
TRBV11-3	TRBJ2-5	.	.	TGTGCCAGCAGCCCCAGACCTCAAGAGACCCAGTACTTC	CASSPRPQETQYF
TRBV11-3	TRBJ2-1	.	.	TGTGCCAGCAGCTTTGGTCTAGCGACGAACAATGAGCAGTTCTTC	CASSFGLATNNEQFF
TRBV2	TRBJ1-1	.	.	TGTGCCAGCAGTTCGACCGAGTTGAACACTGAAGCTTTCTTT	CASSSTELNTEAFF
TRBV20-1	TRBJ2-5	.	.	TGCAGTGCTAGTAAGGGCCAAGAGACCCAGTACTTC	CSASKGQETQYF
TRBV30	TRBJ2-1	once	TRBD2	TGTGCCTGGCGGGACTACTACTCCTACAATGAGCAGTTCTTC	CAWRDYYSYNEQFF
TRBV5-1	TRBJ1-1	.	.	TGCGCCAGCAGCCAGACAGGCACTAACACTGAAGCTTTCTTT	CASSQTGTNTEAFF
TRBV19	TRBJ2-1	.	TRBD2	TGTGCCAGTAGTTTCCCCGGGAGGGTGTCCGATGAGCAGTTCTTC	CASSFPGRVSDEQFF
TRBV20-1	TRBJ2-7	.	.	TGCAGTGCTAGTGACCGGGGGTGGTACGAGCAGTACTTC	CSASDRGWYEQYF
TRBV7-9	TRBJ2-3	.	.	TGTGCCAGCAGTCATTTCGACTCCACAGATACGCAGTATTTT	CASSHFDSTDTQYF
TRBV2	TRBJ1-4	.	TRBD1	TGTGCCAGCACTGAACAGGGGCTTACTAATGAAAAACTGTTTTTT	CASTEQGLTNEKLFF
TRBV27	TRBJ2-3	.	.	TGTGCCAGCAGACAGTCTAGCACAGATACGCAGTATTTT	CASRQSSTDTQYF
TRBV20-1	TRBJ2-7	.	.	TGCAGTGCTAGTGAGGTCGGGAACTACGAGCAGTACTTC	CSASEVGNYEQYF
TRBV3-1/TRBV3-2	TRBJ1-2	.	TRBD1	TGTGCCAGCAGCCAGAGGGCTGGGGGACAGGGGGCGTCTAGCTACACCTTC	CASSQRAGGQGASSYTF
TRBV9	TRBJ1-6	.	.	TGTGCCAGCAGCGTCGGCGAACTGCCGCCCCTCCACTTT	CASSVGELPPLHF
TRBV11-2	TRBJ1-1	.	.	TGTGCCAGCAGCGGACACCTGAGCACTGAAGCTTTCTTT	CASSGHLSTEAFF
TRBV5-1	TRBJ1-3	.	TRBD1	TGCGCCAGCGGACAGGAGAGCTCTGGAAACACCATATATTTT	CASGQESSGNTIYF
TRBV10-2	TRBJ1-3	.	.	TGCGCCAGCTCGGGCTCCGATCTTGGAAACACCATATATTTT	CASSGSDLGNTIYF
TRBV3-1/TRBV3-2	TRBJ2-7	.	.	TGTGCCAGCAGCCAAGGGGGGGCCGAGCAGTACTTC	CASSQGGAEQYF
TRBV18	TRBJ1-2	.	.	TGTGCCAGCTCACCACCGGGGGGGACTAACTATGGCTACACCTTC	CASSPPGGTNYGYTF
TRBV28	TRBJ2-7	.	TRBD2	TGTGCCAGCAGTTTAAGGGGAGGGCCAACGGGAGAGCAGTACTTC	CASSLRGGPTGEQYF
TRBV3-1/TRBV3-2	TRBJ1-2	.	TRBD1	TGTGCCAGCAGCCGAGACAGGGTTTTAGGGAACTATGGCTACACCTTC	CASSRDRVLGNYGYTF
TRBV7-9	TRBJ2-1	.	.	TGTGCCAGCAGCCAAATGACCCTTTATACCTACAATGAGCAGTTCTTC	CASSQMTLYTYNEQFF
TRBV13	TRBJ2-7	few	.	TGTGCCAGCAGCTTAGTCGGGGGAGCCTCCTACGAGCAGTACTTC	CASSLVGGASYEQYF
TRBV5-1	TRBJ2-1	.	.	TGCGCCAGCAGCCTTGACGGACGGGGAAGCTCCTACAATGAGCAGTTCTTC	CASSLDGRGSSYNEQFF
TRBV15	TRBJ1-3	.	.	TGTGCCACCAGCAGAGAATCTCGGCTGACCTTTTCTGGAAACACCATATATTTT	CATSRESRLTFSGNTIYF
TRBV19	TRBJ1-5	.	.	TGTGCCAGTAGTATTCCTCGGGGAAATAATATTGAGCCCCAGCATTTT	CASSIPRGNNIEPQHF
TRBV5-1	TRBJ2-7	.	TRBD2	TGCGCCAGCAGCTTGGCTCTAGCGGACTACGAGCAGTACTTC	CASSLALADYEQYF
TRBV20-1	TRBJ2-5	once	.	TGCAGTGCTAGTCCGACGGGAGAGACCCAGTACTTC	CSASPTGETQYF
TRBV5-1	TRBJ1-1	.	.	TGCGCCAGCAGCTTGGCGGGGACCCTGAACACTGAAGCTTTCTTT	CASSLAGTLNTEAFF
TRBV15	TRBJ2-7	once	.	TGTGCCACCAGCAGGGAAGTGACAGCCTCTTACGAGCAGTACTTC	CATSREVTASYEQYF
TRBV30	TRBJ1-1	.	TRBD1	TGTGCCTGGAGTAAGGGACAGGGGGCACTGGCTGAAGCTTTCTTT	CAWSKGQGALAEAFF
TRBV4-1	TRBJ2-7	.	.	TGCGCCAGCAGCCAACTCACCCGCAGGCGGCTCCTCTACGAGCAGTACTTC	CASSQLTRRRLLYEQYF
TRBV7-3	TRBJ2-6	.	.	TGTGCCAGCAGCCCGCACGGGGGCTCTGGGGCCAACGTCCTGACTTTC	CASSPHGGSGANVLTF
TRBV7-2	TRBJ2-7	.	.	TGTGCCAGCAGCTTAGATTTTAGGGGACCTTCGGGCTACGAGCAGTACTTC	CASSLDFRGPSGYEQYF
TRBV5-5	TRBJ1-5	.	TRBD1	TGTGCCAGCAGCCGGGGTCCGACAGGGTTGATCGATCAGCCCCAGCATTTT	CASSRGPTGLIDQPQHF
TRBV13	TRBJ2-7	.	TRBD1	TGTGCCAGCAGCCAGCGGACAGGGGGCTTATACGAGCAGTACTTC	CASSQRTGGLYEQYF
TRBV18	TRBJ2-7	once	TRBD2	TGTGCCAGCTCACCTCGGACTAGCGGGACCTACGAGCAGTACTTC	CASSPRTSGTYEQYF
TRBV7-9	TRBJ2-1	.	.	TGTGCCAGCAGCTCGACACCTCTGACTGAGCAGTTCTTC	CASSSTPLTEQFF
TRBV28	TRBJ2-7	.	TRBD1	TGTGCCAGCCTGGGACAGGGGGGGTACGAGCAGTACTTC	CASLGQGGYEQYF
TRBV11-2	TRBJ2-7	.	.	TGTGCCAGCAGCTTAGGTTCGGGGGACGAGCAGTACTTC	CASSLGSGDEQYF
TRBV18	TRBJ2-5	.	TRBD1	TGTGCCAGCTCAAAGGACAGGGAACAGACCCAGTACTTC	CASSKDREQTQYF
TRBV27	TRBJ2-7	.	.	TGTGCCAGCAGTCCGAGCCCGGGACTCCACTCCTACGAGCAGTACTTC	CASSPSPGLHSYEQYF
TRBV6-5	TRBJ1-2	.	.	TGTGCCAGCAGTACCCAATCGACAGTTAACTATGGCTACACCTTC	CASSTQSTVNYGYTF
TRBV2	TRBJ1-2	.	TRBD1	TGTGCCAGCAGTGACAACCGGGACAGCATATTCTATGGCTACACCTTC	CASSDNRDSIFYGYTF
TRBV5-1	TRBJ1-3	few	TRBD1	TGCGCCAGCAGCCGGGACAGATTCTCTGGAAACACCATATATTTT	CASSRDRFSGNTIYF
TRBV12-5	TRBJ2-7	.	TRBD2	TGTGCTAGTGGCTTTACCCGACGGAGCGGGATGAGCTCCTACGAGCAGTACTTC	CASGFTRRSGMSSYEQYF
TRBV5-1	TRBJ2-3	.	TRBD2	TGCGCCAGCAGACCTGGACTAGCGGGAGCCACAGATACGCAGTATTTT	CASRPGLAGATDTQYF
TRBV5-6	TRBJ2-5	.	TRBD2	TGTGCCACACGGACTAGCGGGAGGGAGACCCAGTACTTC	CATRTSGRETQYF
TRBV7-9	TRBJ2-1	.	.	TGTGCCAGCAGCCCCACGGATGAGCAGTTCTTC	CASSPTDEQFF
TRBV2	TRBJ2-3	.	.	TGTGCCAGATGGGGGCCTAGCACAGATACGCAGTATTTT	CARWGPSTDTQYF
TRBV6-2/TRBV6-3	TRBJ2-2	.	.	TGTGCCAGCAGTTACAACACCGGGGAGCTGTTTTTT	CASSYNTGELFF
TRBV5-1	TRBJ2-7	.	TRBD1	TGCGCCAGTAGTGAACAGGGGGTGGGTAACGAGCAGTACTTC	CASSEQGVGNEQYF
TRBV7-9	TRBJ2-5	.	TRBD1	TGTGCCAGCAGCCCACCTTTCGGGACAGGGGGTCAAGAGACCCAGTACTTC	CASSPPFGTGGQETQYF
TRBV7-3	TRBJ2-5	.	.	TGTGCCAGCAGCTTAACGGGGGCGATCGGGAGTCTCGGGGCAATCTCAGAGACCCAGTACTTC	CASSLTGAIGSLGAISETQYF
TRBV7-9	TRBJ2-7	.	TRBD2	TGTGCCAGCAGCCTACACGGTGAGACTAGCGGGAGCTACGAGCAGTACTTC	CASSLHGETSGSYEQYF